This TCR beta chain was captured by sequencing in a study of blood T cell repertoires in COVID-19. Study-level information: PBMCs, B-cell-depleted T cells, or T cells were the source of the cDNA or gDNA that made up the material.

Data came from immunoSEQ multiplex PCR; TCRdb stores just in-frame clones and leaves some out. The sample lists 100,000 to 150,000 clones, 81% occurring once. V was clipped by 6 bases and J by 0 bases, with 8 bases between them. The CDR3 covers 13 residues. Concerning this clone: Additional DNA sequences in this sample encode the identical CDR3.

Those enrolled in Seattle joined during active infection and were followed longitudinally afterward. Input material: peripheral blood. The receptor was derived from a man younger than 45 with COVID-19, enrolled during active disease. The chain uses TRBV12-3 or TRBV12-4 and TRBJ1-1, with D perhaps TRBD1 (6 bases). The CDR3: CASRGHMNTEAFF. In DNA, the CDR3 is TGTGCCAGCAGGGGACATATGAACACTGAAGCTTTCTTT.